This T cell receptor beta chain was sequenced for a study of post-analysis software for immune sequencing data. General study points: When patients were compared with controls, a handful of TRBV segments were more frequent, TRBV5-6, TRBV5-1 and TRBV20-1 among them.

Concerning this clonotype itself: Its antigen is not known.

This CDR3 is built from 15 residues. Germline assignment: CDR1 DFQATT and CDR2 SNEGSKA (reference sequence). V was shortened by 8 bases and J by 0 bases, with 17 bases between the two germline ends. Researchers reported that TCR beta cDNA libraries carried unique molecular identifiers. One entry per CDR3 protein, called by TCRdb with MiXCR from the PCR reads. The profile covers roughly 540,000 distinct CDR3 sequences, with approximately 31% appearing a single time and around 5.9% taken by the ten largest. This rearrangement joins TRBV20-1 to TRBJ2-1; no clear D gene. The receptor's source is a girl aged 2-17 years with multiple sclerosis. The sequencing sample was made of blood. The CDR3 reads CSLEESRSSYNEQFF. The CDR3, as DNA: TGCAGTCTAGAAGAGTCTAGGAGCTCCTACAATGAGCAGTTCTTC.